Presented here are 18 T cell receptor beta chains from one specimen sequenced in a study of cytomegalovirus exposure and HLA in healthy donors. 13 Jbeta primers and 60 Vbeta primers were used for the PCR. Sequenced by immunoSEQ multiplex PCR; TCRdb stores in-frame clones only, minus some. Of about 150,000 clones listed, around 84% are singletons. Sequencing was performed on PBMCs. The receptors were gathered from a man younger than 35 in good health and CMV-seronegative.

The rearrangement links TRBV12-5 to TRBJ1-1, with a possible D match to TRBD1 (6 bases). The CDR3 runs to 14 residues. Trimming removed 4 bases at V and 0 bases at J, with 9 bases between. CDR1 and CDR2 from the germline V gene are LGHNT and FRNRAP. The DNA for the CDR3 is TGTGCTAGTGGTTCCAGGGGATTGAACACTGAAGCTTTCTTT. Its translation: CASGSRGLNTEAFF.

This clone has just one count. The chain has TRBV27 and TRBJ1-5; 8 bases are a match to TRBD1. Germline V gene lookup returns CDR1 MNHEY and CDR2 SMNVEV (reference sequence). V gave up 8 bases and J gave up 6 bases; unmatched junction bases: 9. The CDR3 sequence is 14 residues long. CDR3: CASPAGGERQPQHF. For the CDR3, the DNA is TGTGCCAGCCCGGCAGGGGGCGAACGTCAGCCCCAGCATTTT.

This chain links TRBV7-2 with TRBJ2-2; TRBD2 aligns across 8 bases. V lost 5 bases to trimming and J lost 3 bases; unmatched junction nucleotides: 14. CDR1 is SGHTA and CDR2 is FQGNSA in the germline V gene. The CDR3 has 18 amino acids. CDR3 region: CASSPHSGMARDTGELFF. The CDR3 DNA sequence: TGTGCCAGCAGCCCTCATAGCGGGATGGCCCGGGACACCGGGGAGCTGTTTTTT.

The chain combines TRBV13 with TRBJ2-1, with 8 nucleotides matching TRBD2. The CDR3 sequence is 15 residues long. In germline, CDR1 is PRHDT, CDR2 FYEKMQ (reference sequence). The junction had 4 bases not matched to a gene; V was cut back by 0 bases and J by 6 bases. The CDR3 is CASSLGVGRGNEQFF. CDR3 nucleotide sequence: TGTGCCAGCAGCTTAGGTGTCGGGAGGGGCAATGAGCAGTTCTTC.

This clone appeared a single time. CDR3 sequence (DNA): TGTGCCAGCAAGACCTCCCGGGACAGCTACGAGCAGTACTTC. It is translated as CASKTSRDSYEQYF. J is TRBJ2-7 and V is TRBV27; 7 nucleotides match TRBD1. Germline V CDR1 and CDR2: MNHEY, SMNVEV (reference sequence). The V gene end was trimmed by 7 bases and the J gene end by 3 bases; junction bases not matched to a gene: 9. This CDR3 spans 14 amino acids.

This chain links TRBV7-8 with TRBJ1-2; no clear D gene. Deletions cut 0 bases from V and 4 bases from J, with 9 bases between. Germline loops: CDR1 SGHVS, CDR2 FQNEAQ. CDR3 length equals 14 residues. The CDR3 is CASSLAEAPYGYTF. The CDR3 DNA reads TGTGCCAGCAGCTTAGCTGAGGCCCCCTATGGCTACACCTTC.

The chain is built from TRBV19 and TRBJ2-3; TRBD2 matches 8 bases. The germline V gene has CDR1 LNHDA and CDR2 SQIVND (reference sequence). V trimming: 4 bases; J trimming: 1 base; junction bases outside the gene matches: 7. The CDR3 consists of 16 residues. CDR3 sequence (DNA): TGTGCCAGTAGTACCACGCGGGGGGCCGGCACAGATACGCAGTATTTT. Translation: CASSTTRGAGTDTQYF.

This chain uses TRBV6-1 with TRBJ1-2, with unresolved D. The CDR3 loop spans 14 amino acids. The germline gives CDR1 MNHNS, CDR2 SASEGT. Trimming stripped 5 bases from V and 7 bases from J, with 17 bases between. The CDR3 DNA follows: TGTGCCAGCAGTCGGACCTCCTTGGGAGCTGGCTACACCTTC. Translation: CASSRTSLGAGYTF.

The rearrangement uses TRBV9 and TRBJ2-2; weak D call: TRBD2 (6 bases). The CDR3 runs to 14 residues. Germline lookup yields CDR1 SGDLS and CDR2 YYNGEE. Trimming pared 7 bases from V and 6 bases from J, leaving 16 bases between. The CDR3 DNA sequence: TGTGCCAGCTCCGGGACTCAGGGCGCCGGGGAGCTGTTTTTT. Protein product: CASSGTQGAGELFF.

Note on this clone: Other nucleotide sequences in the sample specify the same CDR3. The chain employs TRBV5-1 and TRBJ1-1, with 7 bases identical to TRBD1. Losses at the gene ends were 4 bases for V and 1 base for J; bases not matched to a gene: 4. Per the germline V gene, CDR1 is SGHRS and CDR2 is YFSETQ. This CDR3 has 14 residues. CDR3 loop: CASSPGTANTEAFF. The CDR3 coding sequence is TGCGCCAGCAGCCCCGGGACAGCGAACACTGAAGCTTTCTTT.

The rearrangement links TRBV11-2 to TRBJ1-5, with 9 bases that match TRBD1. CDR3 length equals 15 residues. The germline V gene encodes CDR1 SGHAT and CDR2 FQNNGV. V trimming: 4 bases; J trimming: 7 bases; junction bases outside the gene matches: 8. CDR3 nucleotide sequence: TGTGCCAGCAGCTCCGGGACAGGGCTAAGACAGCCCCAGCATTTT. Translating gives CASSSGTGLRQPQHF.

The chain couples TRBV9 to TRBJ2-2, with 11 bases that match TRBD2. This CDR3 region has 16 residues. V lost 5 bases, J lost 3 bases, and 6 bases stayed unmatched. Per the germline V gene, CDR1 is SGDLS and CDR2 is YYNGEE. The CDR3 is CASRPGTSGYTGELFF. The CDR3 region has the DNA TGTGCCAGCAGACCCGGGACTAGCGGTTACACCGGGGAGCTGTTTTTT.

The rearrangement links TRBV18 to TRBJ2-3; D is unclear. The V gene lost 1 base and the J gene lost 0 bases, with 11 bases spanning the gap. The germline V gene encodes CDR1 KGHSH and CDR2 LQKENI. The CDR3 covers 16 residues. This CDR3 is CASSPLGRSSTDTQYF. CDR3 bases: TGTGCCAGCTCACCACTGGGCAGGTCTAGCACAGATACGCAGTATTTT.

This chain connects TRBV21-1 to TRBJ1-1; the D call in the table, TRBD1, was not verified against the DNA. TRBV21-1 is reported as a pseudogene. This CDR3 is 18 amino acids long. The CDR3 reads CASSKDSGQGSTETEAFF. The CDR3 coding sequence is TGTGCCAGCAGCAAAGATTCGGGACAGGGGTCAACTGAGACTGAAGCTTTCTTT.

The chain links TRBV5-1 to TRBJ1-2, with D possibly matching TRBD1 (5 bases). Trimming removed 0 bases from V and 6 bases from J, with 15 bases in between. Germline V gives CDR1 SGHRS, CDR2 YFSETQ. CDR3 size: 15 residues. CDR3 bases: TGCGCCAGCAGCTTGGTAGGCAGGGCGTCCGATGGCTACACCTTC. Its translation is CASSLVGRASDGYTF.

This chain links TRBV5-4 with TRBJ2-1, with TRBD2 matching 11 bases. Germline trimming cut 4 bases from V and 5 bases from J; bases unmatched to any gene: 8. Germline lookup yields CDR1 SGHNT and CDR2 YYREEE (reference sequence). CDR3 length: 16 amino acids. The CDR3 is CASSVGSGREDNEQFF. CDR3 DNA sequence: TGTGCCAGCAGCGTCGGTAGCGGGAGGGAAGACAATGAGCAGTTCTTC.

This clone was seen once. The V and J genes are TRBV12-1 and TRBJ2-7; the DNA was not used to check the table's D call, TRBD2. TRBV12-1 is noted as a pseudogene. This CDR3 spans 18 amino acids. The CDR3 DNA sequence: TGTGCCAGCAGCGGTTGTGTAGCGGAGGCCCCAACTCTCTACGAGCAGTACTTC. This translates into CASSGCVAEAPTLYEQYF.

This chain links TRBV27 with TRBJ2-7; 9 bases fit TRBD1. J was trimmed by 3 bases and V by 4 bases; bases with no gene match: 10. This CDR3 has 16 amino acids. Germline CDR1 reads MNHEY; CDR2 reads SMNVEV (reference sequence). CDR3 residues: CASSSMSGQGIYEQYF. Here the CDR3 DNA reads TGTGCCAGCAGTTCAATGTCAGGACAGGGGATCTACGAGCAGTACTTC.